The T cell receptor beta chain under discussion was sequenced for a study of early stage breast cancer tumors (dated by TCRdb to between 2016 and 2019). Regarding the study in general: Of the 15 or so invasive breast tumors, about a dozen were found to be estrogen receptor-positive, progesterone receptor-positive and HER2-negative. Of the roughly twelve ER+/PR+/HER2- tumors, eight were classified as invasive ductal carcinomas and four as invasive lobular carcinomas. A read coverage of roughly 10-fold per sample was achieved on average. A total of 2.7 million or so templates, representing almost 1,100,000 unique clonotypes, were detected across all samples.

In regard to this clone: Its binding antigen is unknown. No base quality information exists; no much larger clone differs at one position.

Each sample was amplified in two independent genomic DNA replicates, using 0.4 to 0.6 ug for blood and about 1.5 ug for tumor or normal breast. TCRB sequencing of genomic DNA was carried out with the ImmunoSeq Intro kit according to the manufacturer's instructions. For absolute quantification, the roughly 33-cycle multiplex PCR included proprietary primers along with spike-in control sequences. Single-end 150-bp reads were used to sequence an 87-bp fragment spanning the CDR3 and the flanking V and J genes. Each lane of an Illumina MiSeq using version 3.0 chemistry carried seven multiplexed samples, with two replicates per sample. Per the authors' processing: The vendor's proprietary pipeline processed the raw data and merged both replicates into a single result for each sample. To define clonotypes, the study grouped productive rearrangements that shared the V-gene family, CDR3 amino acid sequence and J-gene segment. To compute clonality, the normalized Shannon entropy (Pielou evenness) of TCRB abundances was subtracted from 1. To estimate T cell density, the total number of templates was divided by the input cell count, which was inferred from how much DNA went in. Total repertoire diversity and clonality were estimated with Recon using default parameters. Clonotypes with over 0.1% abundance in tumor and at least 32-fold higher abundance in tumor than in normal breast were defined as tumor-enriched. TCRdb's version of the immuneACCESS table is confined to in-frame rearrangements and falls short of the full clone set. An unresolved V gene accounts for under half of the shortfall where checked; the remainder is of unknown origin. V, J and clone size reflect that table, while D and trimming were determined from the DNA. Counted in this sample were about 53,000 clones; 85% to 95% of them appeared once. The top ten clonotypes cover more than 4% of the sample.

Overall study results and their limits: Enriched TCRB sequences shared across patients were found to be mostly commonly generated sequences that were unlikely to play an important role in the tumor microenvironment. Chain pairing and functional markers such as CD4, CD8 and FOXP3 were missed by bulk genomic DNA sequencing of unsorted cells. About 2.5-fold higher T cell density and higher clonality were observed in tumors than in adjacent normal breast tissue. Because the cohort was small, a breakdown by tumor subtype could not be done. Repertoires from blood and normal breast were more alike than repertoires from blood and tumor, and in about 90% of the 16 patients, comparing each tissue with blood separated tumor from normal.

The study profiled bulk TCR beta-chain repertoires in matched peripheral blood, tumor and adjacent normal breast tissue taken from approximately 15 patients with early-stage breast cancer. Before surgery, roughly 4.5-10 mL of whole blood was collected into EDTA tubes and then processed within 2 hours. Ficoll-Paque centrifugation in SepMate-50 tubes was used to isolate peripheral blood mononuclear cells. For storage in liquid nitrogen, PBMCs were cryopreserved as aliquots of about 1.9 to 4 million cells in about 90% FBS with roughly 10% DMSO. The Qiagen AllPrep DNA/RNA Mini kit was used to extract genomic DNA. The junction shows trimming of 3 bases on V and 2 bases on J, and the gene matches do not reach 3 bases of it. The CDR3 runs 14 amino acids, cysteine and phenylalanine included. This entry keeps only the CDR3 DNA: 42 bases, framed from base 1. The germline V gene (reference sequence) yields GTSNPN for CDR1 and SVGIG for CDR2.

The sample was blood. The receptor chain draws on TRBV30 and TRBJ2-3, with TRBD2 matching 9 junction bases. The receptor comes from a person between 65 and 79 years old with breast cancer. The encoded CDR3 is CAWSLAGYTDTQYF. The DNA is as follows: TGTGCCTGGAGCCTAGCGGGATACACAGATACGCAGTATTTT.